The 20 T cell receptor beta chains below come from one sample, sequenced in a study of T cell repertoires in cytomegalovirus infection. The antigens of these receptors remain unknown. One entry per CDR3 protein, called by TCRdb with MiXCR from the reads. The profile shows around 78,000 distinct CDR3 sequences, roughly a quarter of them singletons. Sequencing was performed on CD8+ T cells from cultured PBMCs, taken from culture after CMV antigen stimulation. The receptors were gathered from a human donor in good health (CMV status not recorded). Some clones in this sample may be carry-over from other donors' samples.

The chain links TRBV6-2 or TRBV6-3 to TRBJ1-1; D is ambiguous. Deletions cut 1 base from V and 1 base from J, with 7 bases between. Germline V gives CDR1 MNHEY, CDR2 SVGEGT. This CDR3 region has 14 residues. The CDR3 here is CASSYWQANTEAFF. The CDR3 DNA reads as TGTGCCAGCAGTTACTGGCAGGCGAACACTGAAGCTTTCTTT.

This clonotype was detected only a few times. The chain uses TRBV15 and TRBJ1-6, with TRBD1 matching over 9 bases. This CDR3 is built from 16 residues. Looked up from germline, CDR1 is LNHNV and CDR2 is YYDKDF (reference sequence). Trimming removed 6 bases from V and 0 bases from J; junction bases left unmatched: 3. The CDR3 protein is CATSPTGGSYNSPLHF. CDR3 in DNA: TGTGCCACCAGTCCGACAGGGGGCTCCTATAATTCACCCCTCCACTTT. Looking up the rest from reference TRBV15 and TRBJ1-6 gives the full variable domain: DAMVIQNPRYQVTQFGKPVTLSCSQTLNHNVMYWYQQKSSQAPKLLFHYYDKDFNNEADTPDNFQSRRPNTSFCFLDIRSPGLGDTAMYLCATSPTGGSYNSPLHFGNGTRLTVT.

In its sample, this clonotype was seen many times. The chain links TRBV7-9 to TRBJ1-6; tentatively, D is TRBD1 (6 bases). The germline V and J ends were trimmed by 0 bases and 5 bases, with 11 bases remaining between them. Germline CDR1 SEHNR, CDR2 FQNEAQ (reference sequence). The CDR3 has 16 residues. CDR3 residues: CASSLAEGVDNSPLHF. The CDR3, as DNA: TGTGCCAGCAGCTTAGCGGAGGGGGTGGATAATTCACCCCTCCACTTT.

The chain carries TRBV7-3 and TRBJ2-5; the match to TRBD2 covers 7 bases. The CDR3 spans 17 residues. Germline CDR1 and CDR2: SGHTA and FQGTGA. J was trimmed by 1 base and V by 5 bases; bases with no gene match: 13. The CDR3 DNA sequence: TGTGCCAGCAGCCCGACGGCGGGGGTTAGCGGCCAAGAGACCCAGTACTTC. Translating it yields CASSPTAGVSGQETQYF.

The CDR3 sequence is CASSVGGGAKNIQYF. The CDR3 DNA is TGTGCCAGCAGCGTGGGTGGGGGAGCCAAAAACATTCAGTACTTC. The chain employs TRBV9 and TRBJ2-4; either TRBD1 or TRBD2 may supply D (5 bases each). Deletions cut 2 bases from V and 0 bases from J, with 9 bases between. This CDR3 contains 15 residues. Germline CDR1 reads SGDLS; CDR2 reads YYNGEE.

The J gene is TRBJ2-7, the V gene TRBV28; D uncertain. This CDR3 is 13 amino acids long. Trimming left V 1 base short and J 4 bases short, with 8 bases between. The V gene's germline CDR1 is MDHEN and CDR2 SYDVKM. CDR3 coding DNA: TGTGCCAGCAGTTTATTAAAGGGTTACGAGCAGTACTTC. Its translation is CASSLLKGYEQYF.

This chain joins TRBV2 and TRBJ2-7; D possibly corresponds to TRBD2 (5 bases). The germline V gene encodes CDR1 SNHLY and CDR2 FYNNEI. Trimming shortened V by 0 bases and J by 7 bases, and 16 bases separated the two germline ends. CDR3 length equals 15 residues. The CDR3 bases are TGTGCCAGCAGTGAAGCCCGGGGTGAAAGGGAAGAGCAGTACTTC. It translates to CASSEARGEREEQYF. Based on the CDR3 plus reference TRBV2 and TRBJ2-7, the full variable domain is EPEVTQTPSHQVTQMGQEVILRCVPISNHLYFYWYRQILGQKVEFLVSFYNNEISEKSEIFDDQFSVERPDGSNFTLKIRSTKLEDSAMYFCASSEARGEREEQYFGPGTRLTVT.

V is TRBV15 and J is TRBJ1-6; D remains ambiguous. The CDR3 covers 16 residues. The V and J ends lost 0 bases and 9 bases respectively, with 15 bases between them. Germline loops: CDR1 LNHNV, CDR2 YYDKDF (reference sequence). The CDR3 DNA reads as TGTGCCACCAGCAGAGAGGTACAAGACCGAGGTTCACCCCTCCACTTT. It translates to CATSREVQDRGSPLHF.

This clonotype was observed at least ten times. V is TRBV27 and J is TRBJ2-2; 8 bases line up with TRBD1. The germline V gene encodes CDR1 MNHEY and CDR2 SMNVEV (reference sequence). The CDR3 sequence is 16 residues long. V shed 4 bases and J 6 bases; nucleotides not matched to a gene: 10. CDR3 DNA sequence: TGTGCCAGCAGTTCCCCAAGGACAGGGTCGGCCGGGGAGCTGTTTTTT. It codes for CASSSPRTGSAGELFF.

This chain uses TRBV12-3 or TRBV12-4 with TRBJ1-2; D is undetermined. V lost 5 bases and J 8 bases, leaving 18 bases between the germline ends. The CDR3 consists of 14 residues. CDR3 protein: CASSRQGGIDGYTF. CDR3 DNA sequence: TGTGCCAGCAGTCGTCAAGGAGGGATAGACGGCTACACCTTC.

V gene TRBV9 combines with J gene TRBJ2-3, with TRBD2 as a possible D gene (6 bases). The CDR3 is 18 residues long. V dropped 4 bases and J dropped 0 bases, with 21 bases sitting between them. Germline lookup yields CDR1 SGDLS and CDR2 YYNGEE. CDR3 in DNA: TGTGCCAGCAGCCCCTCGGGTCTGGCGGGGTCTAGCACAGATACGCAGTATTTT. Translation gives CASSPSGLAGSSTDTQYF. Together with reference TRBV9 and TRBJ2-3, the CDR3 gives the full variable domain: DSGVTQTPKHLITATGQRVTLRCSPRSGDLSVYWYQQSLDQGLQFLIQYYNGEERAKGNILERFSAQQFPDLHSELNLSSLELGDSALYFCASSPSGLAGSSTDTQYFGPGTRLTVL.

V and J are TRBV11-3 and TRBJ2-7; D is unresolved. The CDR3 is 14 amino acids. The germline gives CDR1 SGHNT, CDR2 YENEEA. The ends were cut back, 5 bases at V and 0 bases at J, with 11 bases in the middle. In DNA form, the CDR3 reads TGTGCCAGCAGCGGTACAGAAAGCTCCTACGAGCAGTACTTC. This sequence encodes CASSGTESSYEQYF.

For this clonotype: Given a much more abundant clone one base away, this may be a read error. The chain carries TRBV7-6 and TRBJ2-5, with D perhaps being TRBD1 or TRBD2 (5 bases each). Germline CDR1 and CDR2: SGHVS and FNYEAQ. With 10 bases removed from V and 4 bases from J, the gap between germline ends came to 16 bases. The CDR3 runs 13 residues. CDR3 in DNA: TGTGCCAACAGGACTGGGGCACGAGAGACCCAGTACTTC. Residues: CANRTGARETQYF.

This clonotype occurred many times. The chain is built from TRBV7-2 and TRBJ2-1, with 8 bases aligning to TRBD2. V lost 4 bases, J lost 5 bases, and 13 bases stayed unmatched. The CDR3 extends over 17 amino acids. Germline values: CDR1 SGHTA, CDR2 FQGNSA. CDR3 protein: CASSSLRGGLVHNEQFF. The CDR3 DNA is TGTGCCAGCAGCTCTCTCCGGGGGGGGCTTGTACACAATGAGCAGTTCTTC.

The chain uses TRBV9 and TRBJ2-3, with no clear D. The germline V and J ends were trimmed by 0 bases and 2 bases, with 22 bases remaining between them. This CDR3 region has 19 residues. In germline, CDR1 is SGDLS, CDR2 YYNGEE. CDR3 bases: TGTGCCAGCAGCGTAGACCCAACGGAACGCGAACATTCCACAGATACGCAGTATTTT. Residues: CASSVDPTEREHSTDTQYF. Full variable domain (rest looked up from reference TRBV9 and TRBJ2-3): DSGVTQTPKHLITATGQRVTLRCSPRSGDLSVYWYQQSLDQGLQFLIQYYNGEERAKGNILERFSAQQFPDLHSELNLSSLELGDSALYFCASSVDPTEREHSTDTQYFGPGTRLTVL.

The chain combines TRBV12-5 with TRBJ2-1; D unclear. CDR3 length: 13 amino acids. Germline V lookup: CDR1 LGHNT, CDR2 FRNRAP. V shed 2 bases and J shed 4 bases, with 6 bases lying between them. For the CDR3, the DNA is TGTGCTAGTGGTTTGTCACAGTACAATGAGCAGTTCTTC. Residues: CASGLSQYNEQFF.

In its sample, this clonotype was seen a few times. The chain combines TRBV19 with TRBJ1-1; tentatively, D is TRBD1 (6 bases). Looked up from germline, CDR1 is LNHDA and CDR2 is SQIVND (reference sequence). The ends were cut back, 1 base at V and 5 bases at J, with 14 bases in the middle. There are 15 residues in the CDR3. The CDR3: CASSIVQGHFTEAFF. The CDR3 DNA reads TGTGCCAGTAGTATAGTTCAGGGACATTTTACTGAAGCTTTCTTT.

This clonotype was seen more than once but under ten times. The chain carries TRBV7-9 and TRBJ2-7; D gene ambiguous. CDR1 is SEHNR and CDR2 is FQNEAQ in the germline V gene (reference sequence). V was shortened by 3 bases and J by 2 bases, with 2 bases between the two germline ends. The CDR3 loop spans 11 amino acids. The CDR3 nucleotides are TGTGCCAGCAGCTTGACCTACGAGCAGTACTTC. Its protein product is CASSLTYEQYF.

This clonotype has a handful of counts. V is TRBV27 and J is TRBJ2-1, with D possibly matching TRBD2 (5 bases). The ends were cut back, 5 bases at V and 6 bases at J, with 11 bases in the middle. The germline CDR1 and CDR2 sequences are MNHEY and SMNVEV (reference sequence). The length of the CDR3 is 13 residues. In nucleotides, the CDR3 is TGTGCCAGCAGTCCAACTAGGTTCAATGAGCAGTTCTTC. Translating it yields CASSPTRFNEQFF.

This clonotype was detected many times. This sequence joins TRBV7-2 and TRBJ2-2; D remains ambiguous. The ends were cut back, 8 bases at V and 3 bases at J, with 4 bases in the middle. The germline CDR1 and CDR2 sequences are SGHTA and FQGNSA. The CDR3 length is 11 residues. The CDR3 DNA is TGTGCCAGCTTTGACACCGGGGAGCTGTTTTTT. It specifies CASFDTGELFF.